The next 19 T cell receptor beta chains were all read from a single sample in a study of Graves' ophthalmopathy and Graves' hyperthyroidism. Investigators amplified TCR beta CDR3 regions from RNA transcripts. After a first-round RT-PCR with HTBI primers, a second-round multiplex PCR was run. TCRdb re-called the multiplex PCR reads through MiXCR, storing one row per CDR3 protein. The sample shows 500,000 to 600,000 distinct CDR3 sequences, 35% to 45% of them seen only once. What was sequenced was peripheral blood or thyroid tissue (not recorded which). The receptors originated from an adult man with Graves' hyperthyroidism.

This clonotype occurred many times. This chain links TRBV2 with TRBJ1-2; 7 bases fit TRBD1. Losses at the gene ends were 1 base for V and 5 bases for J; bases not matched to a gene: 10. The CDR3 is 16 residues long. Germline assignment: CDR1 SNHLY and CDR2 FYNNEI. CDR3 region: CASSEGWTGGTYGYTF. The CDR3 nucleotides read TGTGCCAGCAGTGAAGGTTGGACAGGAGGTACATATGGCTACACCTTC.

The chain uses TRBV12-3 or TRBV12-4 and TRBJ2-5; 10 nucleotides line up with TRBD1. V lost 0 bases to trimming and J lost 3 bases; unmatched junction nucleotides: 4. The length of the CDR3 is 16 residues. In DNA form, the CDR3 reads TGTGCCAGCAGTTTAGCCCTGGGGACAGGGGAAGAGACCCAGTACTTC. Its translation: CASSLALGTGEETQYF.

This clonotype was seen more than once but under ten times. The genes are TRBV19 and TRBJ1-2, with unresolved D. CDR1 is LNHDA and CDR2 is SQIVND in the germline V gene (reference sequence). The CDR3 consists of 11 residues. V was cut by 3 bases and J by 7 bases, with 6 bases left in between. The CDR3 sequence: CASSMAGGYTF. Written as DNA, the CDR3 is TGTGCCAGTAGTATGGCCGGTGGCTACACCTTC.

This clonotype was recorded at least ten times. This chain connects TRBV10-1 to TRBJ1-1; D remains ambiguous. V lost 0 bases, J lost 5 bases, and 16 bases lay in between. Germline CDR1 and CDR2: WNHNN and SYGVQD (reference sequence). The CDR3 is made up of 16 amino acids. In DNA form, the CDR3 reads TGCGCCAGCAGTGAGTCCCCCCGGGCGGGGTGGACTGAAGCTTTCTTT. This encodes CASSESPRAGWTEAFF.

V is TRBV24-1 and J is TRBJ2-3; 7 bases align to TRBD2. This CDR3 has 15 residues. In germline, CDR1 is KGHDR, CDR2 SFDVKD. The V gene end was trimmed by 3 bases and the J gene end by 2 bases; junction bases not matched to a gene: 4. For the CDR3, the DNA is TGTGCCACCAGTGATCCTAGCGGATACACAGATACGCAGTATTTT. This gives the protein CATSDPSGYTDTQYF.

The sample holds many counts of this clonotype. The chain uses TRBV6-1 and TRBJ1-6; D gene unclear. CDR1 is MNHNS, CDR2 SASEGT, per germline. The V end was cut by 0 bases, the J end by 10 bases, with 10 bases between. The CDR3 covers 14 residues. The CDR3 reads CASSEAKGRSPLHF. Written as DNA, the CDR3 is TGTGCCAGCAGTGAAGCTAAGGGCCGATCACCCCTCCACTTT.

This chain connects TRBV20-1 to TRBJ1-5; D is unclear. Trimming left V 1 base short and J 0 bases short, with 4 bases between. CDR1 and CDR2 (germline): DFQATT, SNEGSKA (reference sequence). The CDR3 runs to 13 residues. The DNA for the CDR3 is TGCAGTGCTAGAGGCGGTAGCAATCAGCCCCAGCATTTT. Residues: CSARGGSNQPQHF.

This clonotype was counted at least ten times. The V and J genes are TRBV6-6 and TRBJ2-7; the D gene is possibly TRBD1 (5 bases). This CDR3 spans 14 amino acids. Deletions cut 2 bases from V and 4 bases from J, with 12 bases between. Germline V gene lookup returns CDR1 MNHNY and CDR2 SVGAGI (reference sequence). The CDR3 spells CASSYPGSPYEQYF. CDR3 coding DNA: TGTGCCAGCAGTTACCCAGGGTCCCCTTACGAGCAGTACTTC.

The table lists this clonotype with many counts. V gene TRBV12-3 or TRBV12-4 combines with J gene TRBJ1-4; 9 positions match TRBD1. The CDR3 consists of 15 residues. V was pared by 4 bases and J by 8 bases, with 8 bases of the junction left unmatched. CDR3 loop: CASSSIQGAKEKLFF. The CDR3 DNA reads as TGTGCCAGCAGTTCGATACAGGGGGCGAAGGAAAAACTGTTTTTT.

This chain links TRBV25-1 with TRBJ1-1, with D maybe TRBD1 (6 bases). CDR3 size: 15 residues. CDR1 is MGHDK, CDR2 SYGVNS, per germline. V was trimmed by 1 base and J by 9 bases, leaving 18 bases between them. The CDR3 reads CASSEFGGGGKKAFF. CDR3 in DNA: TGTGCCAGCAGTGAATTCGGCGGGGGCGGTAAAAAAGCTTTCTTT.

This clonotype was counted many times. V is TRBV29-1 and J is TRBJ2-3; TRBD2 is a possible D gene (6 bases). The length of the CDR3 is 13 residues. From germline, CDR1 is SQVTM and CDR2 ANQGSEA. V was pared by 2 bases and J by 5 bases, with 11 bases between. The CDR3 loop is CSVETGEVDTQYF. For the CDR3, the DNA is TGCAGCGTTGAAACGGGAGAGGTAGATACGCAGTATTTT.

This clonotype was seen many times. V usage is TRBV6-6 and J usage is TRBJ1-2; 7 bases are a match to TRBD1. The J segment lost 3 bases and the V segment lost 5 bases, leaving 6 bases of the junction unmatched. The CDR3 totals 14 residues. Germline assignment: CDR1 MNHNY and CDR2 SVGAGI (reference sequence). CDR3 sequence: CASSPQTGYYGYTF. The CDR3 nucleotides read TGTGCCAGCAGTCCCCAGACAGGGTACTATGGCTACACCTTC.

This chain connects TRBV7-9 to TRBJ1-2; possible D gene TRBD1, 6 bases. Germline V gene data show CDR1 as SEHNR and CDR2 as FQNEAQ (reference sequence). This CDR3 spans 13 amino acids. V lost 6 bases and J 8 bases, leaving 16 bases between the germline ends. CDR3 protein: CASSSLGAGGYTF. The CDR3 DNA is TGTGCCAGCAGTTCCCTGGGGGCAGGCGGCTACACCTTC.

This clonotype was counted a few times. The J gene is TRBJ2-5, the V gene TRBV29-1; D not resolved. CDR1 SQVTM and CDR2 ANQGSEA come from the germline V gene. The length of the CDR3 is 14 residues. CDR3 region: CQLTTGGYQETQYF. CDR3 coding DNA: TGCCAGCTCACCACCGGCGGTTACCAAGAGACCCAGTACTTC.

In its sample, this clonotype was seen many times. V and J are TRBV7-9 and TRBJ1-5; maybe TRBD1 (6 bases). The V gene lost 5 bases and the J gene lost 7 bases, with 12 bases spanning the gap. The germline CDR1 and CDR2 sequences are SEHNR and FQNEAQ (reference sequence). CDR3 length equals 13 residues. The CDR3 sequence: CASSQGPEQPQHF. In nucleotides, the CDR3 is TGTGCCAGCAGCCAGGGGCCGGAGCAGCCCCAGCATTTT.

This clonotype was counted only a few times. The genes are TRBV7-9 and TRBJ1-1; D unresolved. The germline CDR1 and CDR2 sequences are SEHNR and FQNEAQ (reference sequence). V lost 1 base and J lost 14, with 26 bases in between. The CDR3 totals 16 residues. CDR3 sequence (DNA): TGTGCCAGCAGCTTAGAGCTAGCGGGAGGCCACAATGAGCAGTTCTTT. It specifies CASSLELAGGHNEQFF.

The chain recombines TRBV28 with TRBJ2-2, with 13 positions matching TRBD2. Germline V lookup: CDR1 MDHEN, CDR2 SYDVKM. CDR3 length: 14 amino acids. Trimming cost V 10 bases and J 5 bases; bases outside gene matches: 4. DNA of the CDR3: TGTGCCACCGGGACTAGCGGGAAGACCGGGGAGCTGTTTTTT. It yields the protein CATGTSGKTGELFF.

This clonotype was recorded at least ten times. The genes are TRBV20-1 and TRBJ1-6, with 7 bases identical to TRBD1. V shed 0 bases and J 5 bases; nucleotides not matched to a gene: 13. CDR1 DFQATT and CDR2 SNEGSKA come from the germline V gene (reference sequence). The CDR3 has 18 residues. The CDR3 DNA sequence: TGCAGTGCTAGAGAGAGCGACACCGGACAGGCCAATAATTCACCCCTCCACTTT. It translates to CSARESDTGQANNSPLHF.

This clonotype was detected many times. V and J are TRBV29-1 and TRBJ2-2, with D perhaps TRBD2 (5 bases). V lost 6 bases, J lost 6 bases, and 11 bases lay in between. Germline V gene sequence: CDR1 SQVTM, CDR2 ANQGSEA. The CDR3 sequence is 12 residues long. CDR3 region: CSVANGAGELFF. The CDR3 bases are TGCAGCGTAGCGAACGGGGCCGGGGAGCTGTTTTTT.